The 10 T cell receptor beta chains reported below all come from one sample, sequenced in a study of response to subunit inactivated influenza vaccine. Using its own MiXCR run on the RT-PCR reads, TCRdb lists one record per CDR3 protein. The table records over 400,000 distinct CDR3 sequences, approximately 11% of them present only once. Sequencing used PBMCs from blood, obtained 45 days after vaccination. These receptors all come from a middle-aged man who received an inactivated influenza vaccine.

The V gene is TRBV12-3 or TRBV12-4, the J gene TRBJ1-2; no reliable D call. V lost 5 bases, J lost 5 bases, and 21 bases lay in between. CDR3 length equals 16 residues. The chain's CDR3 is CASSPRSPLVGYGYTF. The CDR3 region has the DNA TGTGCCAGCAGTCCGCGGAGCCCCCTCGTAGGGTATGGCTACACCTTC.

This clonotype was seen more than once but under ten times. This rearrangement joins TRBV5-6 to TRBJ2-3, with TRBD2 matching over 9 bases. The germline V gene encodes CDR1 SGHDT and CDR2 YYEEEE. The trim removed 3 bases at V and 5 bases at J, leaving 4 bases unmatched. This CDR3 spans 14 amino acids. The CDR3 nucleotides read TGTGCCAGCAGCTCCTGGACTAGCGTAGATACGCAGTATTTT. This gives the protein CASSSWTSVDTQYF. The entire variable domain, with the rest obtained from reference TRBV5-6 and TRBJ2-3, is as follows: DAGVTQSPTHLIKTRGQQVTLRCSPKSGHDTVSWYQQALGQGPQFIFQYYEEEERQRGNFPDRFSGHQFPNYSSELNVNALLLGDSALYLCASSSWTSVDTQYFGPGTRLTVL.

Ten or more counts support this clonotype. The genes are TRBV29-1 and TRBJ2-3, with D tentatively TRBD2 (6 bases). Germline-derived CDR1 and CDR2 are SQVTM and ANQGSEA. The V end was cut by 5 bases, the J end by 0 bases, with 9 bases between. The CDR3 has 13 amino acids. The CDR3: CSVRGASTDTQYF. CDR3 nucleotides: TGCAGCGTTCGCGGGGCTAGCACAGATACGCAGTATTTT.

This clonotype has ten or more counts. The chain combines TRBV7-9 with TRBJ1-2; D gene ambiguous. This CDR3 is 14 amino acids long. V was clipped by 0 bases and J by 1 base, with 6 bases between them. Germline V gene data show CDR1 as SEHNR and CDR2 as FQNEAQ (reference sequence). The chain's CDR3 is CASSLAPSNYGYTF. DNA for the CDR3: TGTGCCAGCAGCTTAGCGCCGAGTAACTATGGCTACACCTTC. Full variable domain (remainder filled in from reference TRBV7-9 and TRBJ1-2): DTGVSQNPRHKITKRGQNVTFRCDPISEHNRLYWYRQTLGQGPEFLTYFQNEAQLEKSRLLSDRFSAERPKGSFSTLEIQRTEQGDSAMYLCASSLAPSNYGYTFGSGTRLTVV.

This clonotype was counted ten times or more. The chain uses TRBV7-2 and TRBJ2-1, with D tentatively TRBD1 (6 bases). The CDR3 totals 12 residues. The V end lost 3 bases, the J end lost 9 bases, and 9 bases lay between the germline ends. Germline V gene sequence: CDR1 SGHTA, CDR2 FQGNSA. CDR3 residues: CASSLRGTEQFF. The CDR3 DNA reads TGTGCCAGCAGCTTGAGGGGGACTGAGCAGTTCTTC.

This clonotype was detected only a few times. This chain uses TRBV6-1 with TRBJ2-7; 10 bases align to TRBD1. This CDR3 is built from 19 residues. The germline V gene has CDR1 MNHNS and CDR2 SASEGT. V lost 5 bases and J lost 0; bases outside the gene matches: 16. CDR3: CASSRNRDRGERSSYEQYF. In DNA form, the CDR3 reads TGTGCCAGCAGTCGGAACCGGGACAGGGGCGAAAGGAGCTCCTACGAGCAGTACTTC.

This clonotype occurred a few times. The chain uses TRBV9 and TRBJ1-1; weak D call: TRBD1 (6 bases). Germline lookup yields CDR1 SGDLS and CDR2 YYNGEE. Between the trimmed V and J ends, which lost 4 bases and 3 bases, there was a span of 10 bases. The CDR3 consists of 13 residues. The chain's CDR3 is CASSIQGHTEAFF. DNA for the CDR3: TGTGCCAGCAGCATACAGGGACACACTGAAGCTTTCTTT.

The V gene is TRBV12-3 or TRBV12-4, the J gene TRBJ2-2, with TRBD2 as a possible D gene (5 bases). The length of the CDR3 is 15 residues. The V end lost 3 bases, the J end lost 2 bases, and 10 bases lay between the germline ends. The DNA of the CDR3 is TGTGCCAGCAGTTTCAGCGGTTATAACACCGGGGAGCTGTTTTTT. Amino acid sequence: CASSFSGYNTGELFF.

This clonotype was seen many times. The DNA for the CDR3 is TGCGCCAGCAGCCAAGATCGGGCGGGGAACACTGAAGCTTTCTTT. Translation: CASSQDRAGNTEAFF. The gene calls are TRBV4-3 and TRBJ1-1; D unclear. CDR3 length: 15 amino acids. V was cut by 0 bases and J by 1 base, with 9 bases left in between. CDR1 LGHNA and CDR2 YSLEER come from the germline V gene.

Here the CDR3 reads CASSHRGNTGELFF. The CDR3 DNA reads TGTGCCAGCAGCCACAGGGGGAACACCGGGGAGCTGTTTTTT. The chain joins TRBV14 to TRBJ2-2; D perhaps matches TRBD1 (6 bases). V lost 3 bases, J lost 1 base, and 6 bases lay in between. The CDR3 totals 14 residues. Germline-derived CDR1 and CDR2 are SGHDN and FVKESK.